The rows below give T cell receptor beta chains drawn from one sample of a study of cytomegalovirus exposure and HLA in healthy donors. Data came from immunoSEQ multiplex PCR; TCRdb stores just in-frame clones and leaves some out. The sample contains 90,000 to 120,000 clones, approximately 74% of which appear only once. Input material: PBMCs. The receptors derive from a woman between 35 and 50 years old in good health and CMV-seropositive. Both conserved end residues are part of each CDR3. A D gene is named only where the DNA matches it firmly. Size tells how often a clone was seen (once, few, many) or the class of an expanded clone, and some rows leave it out.

J,V,D,size,DNA,CDR3
TRBJ1-3,TRBV6-1,-,-,TGTGCCAGCAGTGAAGAGGCGGGAGGAAACACCATATATTTT,CASSEEAGGNTIYF
TRBJ2-1,TRBV16,TRBD2,few,TGTGCCAGCAGCCAATCTCGGGGGGGCAATGAGCAGTTCTTC,CASSQSRGGNEQFF
TRBJ1-2,TRBV27,TRBD1,-,TGTGCCAGCAGTTCGACAGGGGGCGAAGCTAACTATGGCTACACCTTC,CASSSTGGEANYGYTF
TRBJ2-3,TRBV7-3,TRBD2,-,TGTGCCAGCAGCTTAGGGGGTGGGGGGGGGACAGATACGCAGTATTTT,CASSLGGGGGTDTQYF
TRBJ2-7,TRBV6-5,-,few,TGTGCCAGCACGGGAGCAGGGAGCCCTATCCAGTACTTC,CASTGAGSPIQYF
TRBJ2-1,TRBV2,TRBD2,-,TGTGCCAGCAGTCCCCTAGCGGGGGGGGACAATGAGCAGTTCTTC,CASSPLAGGDNEQFF
TRBJ1-5,TRBV19,TRBD1,-,TGTGCCAGTAGTATTGGGACGGGGACAGGGGGCAGGCAGCCCCAGCATTTT,CASSIGTGTGGRQPQHF
TRBJ1-1,TRBV6-5,-,-,TGTGCCAGCAGTTACTCGACACTCCCGAGAGCTGAAGCTTTCTTT,CASSYSTLPRAEAFF
TRBJ1-5,TRBV18,-,-,TGTGCCAGCTCACCGAGACAGACGAGCAATCAGCCCCAGCATTTT,CASSPRQTSNQPQHF
TRBJ2-1,TRBV10-3,-,once,TGTGCCATCACCTCCTTAGGGGGGGACAATGAGCAGTTCTTC,CAITSLGGDNEQFF
TRBJ1-3,TRBV30,TRBD1,-,TGTGCCTGTCAGGGGGTGGGTGGAAACACCATATATTTT,CACQGVGGNTIYF
TRBJ2-1,TRBV10-3,-,-,TGTGCCATCAGTGCTAGCACAAACAATGAGCAGTTCTTC,CAISASTNNEQFF
TRBJ1-5,TRBV30,TRBD1,-,TGTGCCTGGGGGACAGGTATGAATCAGCCCCAGCATTTT,CAWGTGMNQPQHF
TRBJ1-3,TRBV5-1,-,-,TGCGCCAGCAGCGCGCAAAGCTCTGGAAACACCATATATTTT,CASSAQSSGNTIYF
TRBJ2-2,TRBV5-1,TRBD1,-,TGCGCCAGCAGCAACGGACAGGGGACGAACACCGGGGAGCTGTTTTTT,CASSNGQGTNTGELFF
TRBJ1-2,TRBV30,-,-,TGTGCCTGGGTGGACAGTACCCTCTATGGCTACACCTTC,CAWVDSTLYGYTF
TRBJ1-4,TRBV19,-,-,TGTGCCAGTAGTATCATTATCGCGGGGACTAATGAAAAACTGTTTTTT,CASSIIIAGTNEKLFF
TRBJ1-1,TRBV19,TRBD1,-,TGTGCCAGTAGGAGAGTCACAGGGGGGAACACTGAAGCTTTCTTT,CASRRVTGGNTEAFF
TRBJ2-7,TRBV5-1,TRBD1,-,TGCGCCAGCAGTTCCGGGACAGGGGTCTACGAGCAGTACTTC,CASSSGTGVYEQYF
TRBJ2-3,TRBV9,-,-,TGTGCCAGCAGCTTAACGACTAGAACAGATACGCAGTATTTT,CASSLTTRTDTQYF
TRBJ1-5,TRBV6-7,-,-,TGTGCCAGCCACGATACTTTTATGTATAGCAATCAGCCCCAGCATTTT,CASHDTFMYSNQPQHF
TRBJ2-3,TRBV5-1,-,-,TGCGCCAGCAGCTTAGGGACAAATGCGCAGTATTTT,CASSLGTNAQYF
TRBJ1-1,TRBV5-1,TRBD1,once,TGCGCCAGCAGCTTGGCCTCAGGGGGCACTGAAGCTTTCTTT,CASSLASGGTEAFF
TRBJ2-7,TRBV7-8,TRBD1,few,TGTGCCAGCAGCGCACGACAGGGAAACTACGAGCAGTACTTC,CASSARQGNYEQYF
TRBJ1-3,TRBV5-1,-,-,TGCGCCAGCAGCTTAACAGGGAAAAGAAACACCATATATTTT,CASSLTGKRNTIYF
TRBJ2-7,TRBV20-1,TRBD1,-,TGCAGTGCCAAAGAAACCCCGGGACAGCTCTTC,CSAKETPGQLF
TRBJ2-3,TRBV4-3,TRBD2,-,TGCGCCAGCAGCCAAGAACCTCCCGGGGGGGGAGTCACAGATACGCAGTATTTT,CASSQEPPGGGVTDTQYF
TRBJ2-3,TRBV7-2,TRBD2,once,TGTGCCAGCAGCACCCCGGCGGGGGGGCCACATACGCAGTATTTT,CASSTPAGGPHTQYF